Presented here are 9 T cell receptor beta chains from one specimen sequenced in a study of persistence of HIV-infected CD4 T cells. Anti-CD3/anti-CD28 beads served as a nonspecific positive control stimulus. Sorting selected CD4+ T cells upregulating both CD40 ligand and CD69. This was the immunoSEQ version 4 assay in survey mode. Sequencing used immunoSEQ multiplex PCR; TCRdb keeps in-frame clones, though not all of them. The data contain approximately 44,000 clones, approximately 88% of them singletons. These receptors lack a known antigen. Material: CD4+ T cells sorted from PBMCs after approximately 20-hour stimulation, obtained from a patient who received antiretroviral therapy. The receptors here all came from an adult man with HIV who was CMV-seropositive.

The chain carries TRBV9 and TRBJ1-5; D possibly corresponds to TRBD1 (5 bases). Trimming shortened V by 0 bases and J by 7 bases, and 11 bases separated the two germline ends. The CDR3 is made up of 14 amino acids. The V gene's germline CDR1 is SGDLS and CDR2 YYNGEE. CDR3 bases: TGTGCCAGCAGCGTAGAGTCGGGGGGACAGCCCCAGCATTTT. Translation: CASSVESGGQPQHF.

As regards this clone: The junction shows a germline mismatch at one end, possibly a read error. This chain uses TRBV29-1 with TRBJ1-2; 7 bases are a match to TRBD1. In germline, CDR1 is SQVTM, CDR2 ANQGSEA. This CDR3 contains 12 residues. The CDR3 DNA follows: TGCAGCGTTCAAGACAGGGCTGGTGGCTACACCTTC. It yields the protein CSVQDRAGGYTF.

V gene TRBV2 combines with J gene TRBJ2-7; either TRBD1 or TRBD2 may fit D (6 bases each). Germline lookup yields CDR1 SNHLY and CDR2 FYNNEI. The CDR3 runs to 14 residues. The V and J ends lost 8 bases and 6 bases respectively, with 20 bases between them. Written as DNA, the CDR3 is TGTGCCAGCGAGGACCAGGGCAGGGGAGGCGAGCAGTACTTC. Its translation is CASEDQGRGGEQYF.

V usage is TRBV6-1 and J usage is TRBJ1-3; 10 positions match TRBD1. Germline CDR1 and CDR2: MNHNS and SASEGT. CDR3 length: 15 residues. The trim removed 2 bases at V and 4 bases at J, leaving 2 bases unmatched. This CDR3 reads CASSERTGGGNTIYF. The CDR3 DNA reads TGTGCCAGCAGTGAAAGGACAGGGGGAGGAAACACCATATATTTT.

This clone has only a few counts. The genes are TRBV28 and TRBJ1-5, with D unclear. The germline CDR1 and CDR2 sequences are MDHEN and SYDVKM. Trimming cost V 8 bases and J 0 bases, with 11 bases left between them. This CDR3 region has 14 residues. The CDR3 sequence: CASHSLYSNQPQHF. The CDR3 DNA reads TGTGCCAGCCACAGTCTTTATAGCAATCAGCCCCAGCATTTT. Variable domain in full (rest from reference TRBV28 and TRBJ1-5): DVKVTQSSRYLVKRTGEKVFLECVQDMDHENMFWYRQDPGLGLRLIYFSYDVKMKEKGDIPEGYSVSREKKERFSLILESASTNQTSMYLCASHSLYSNQPQHFGDGTRLSIL.

The J gene is TRBJ1-2, the V gene TRBV18; 9 nucleotides line up with TRBD1. V lost 0 bases and J lost 5; bases outside the gene matches: 4. The CDR3 length is 15 residues. Germline V gene sequence: CDR1 KGHSH, CDR2 LQKENI. CDR3 sequence (DNA): TGTGCCAGCTCACCACCGGGACAGGGATCTTATGGCTACACCTTC. It codes for CASSPPGQGSYGYTF.

This clone was detected once. The J gene is TRBJ1-4, the V gene TRBV24-1, with TRBD1 matching 9 bases. V shed 7 bases and J 10 bases; nucleotides not matched to a gene: 6. Germline values: CDR1 KGHDR, CDR2 SFDVKD. The CDR3 has 13 residues. The CDR3 protein is CATSEQGAGKLFF. The CDR3 DNA follows: TGTGCCACCAGCGAACAGGGGGCGGGAAAACTGTTTTTT.

This clone was found a few times. CDR3 nucleotide sequence: TGTGCCAGCAGTTACTCGAGGCGGGCCTCCTACAATGAGCAGTTCTTC. This gives the protein CASSYSRRASYNEQFF. The J gene is TRBJ2-1, the V gene TRBV6-5; perhaps TRBD2 as D (5 bases). The CDR3 is 16 amino acids. V shed 0 bases and J shed 0 bases, with 9 bases lying between them. The germline V gene encodes CDR1 MNHEY and CDR2 SVGAGI.

V and J are TRBV2 and TRBJ1-2; a weak D match, TRBD1 (5 bases). The CDR3 runs to 12 residues. Trimming removed 2 bases at V and 8 bases at J, with 9 bases between. Germline V gene lookup returns CDR1 SNHLY and CDR2 FYNNEI. In DNA, the CDR3 is TGTGCCAGCAGTGAAAGGGGCGAGGGCTACACCTTC. Its protein product is CASSERGEGYTF. The entire variable domain, with the rest obtained from reference TRBV2 and TRBJ1-2, is as follows: EPEVTQTPSHQVTQMGQEVILRCVPISNHLYFYWYRQILGQKVEFLVSFYNNEISEKSEIFDDQFSVERPDGSNFTLKIRSTKLEDSAMYFCASSERGEGYTFGSGTRLTVV.